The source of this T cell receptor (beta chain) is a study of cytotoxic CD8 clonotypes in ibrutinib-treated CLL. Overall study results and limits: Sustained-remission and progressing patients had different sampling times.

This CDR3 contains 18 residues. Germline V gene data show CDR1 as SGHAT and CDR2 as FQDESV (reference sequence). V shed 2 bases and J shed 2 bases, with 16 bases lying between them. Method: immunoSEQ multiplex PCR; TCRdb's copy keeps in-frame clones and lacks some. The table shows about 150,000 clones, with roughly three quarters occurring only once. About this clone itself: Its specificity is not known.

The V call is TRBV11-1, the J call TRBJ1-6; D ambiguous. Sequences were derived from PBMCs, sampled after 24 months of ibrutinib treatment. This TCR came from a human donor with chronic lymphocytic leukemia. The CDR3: CASSLLPREVPYNSPLHF. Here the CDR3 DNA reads TGTGCCAGCAGCTTATTACCGAGAGAGGTCCCCTATAATTCACCCCTCCACTTT.